A single count supports the clone carrying this TCR beta chain. Its antigen is as yet unknown. The V end lost 3 bases, the J end lost 4 bases, and 15 bases lay between the germline ends. The CDR3 is made up of 15 amino acids. Per the germline V gene, CDR1 is WNHNN and CDR2 is SYGVQD (reference sequence). Both 60 Vbeta primers and 13 Jbeta primers went into the PCR. As originally analysed: Later reanalysis found roughly 80 million unique TCR beta chains, 9 million to 12 million of them shared. Profiled with immunoSEQ multiplex PCR; TCRdb holds only in-frame clones, not every one. The V and J calls and the clone size are those of that table, but D and trimming were determined from the DNA. The table includes roughly 110,000 clones, approximately 80% detected once. This specimen belongs to a study of cytomegalovirus exposure and HLA in healthy donors. General study results and limits: Segments of the TCR beta V type were, in most cases, productive about 87% or about 30% of the time in an earlier analysis. The majority of CMV-associated TCR beta chains were reported as apparently HLA-restricted in a later analysis.

The chain carries TRBV10-1 and TRBJ2-5; maybe TRBD2 (5 bases). Source material: PBMCs. The source is a man aged 35-49 years in good health and CMV-seropositive. CDR3 amino acids: CASSDIPGGGETQYF. The CDR3 DNA follows: TGCGCCAGCAGTGACATACCTGGAGGAGGAGAGACCCAGTACTTC.